Listed below are T cell receptor beta chains from one sample, sequenced in a study of T cells in Graves' hyperthyroidism and ophthalmopathy. MiXCR, applied by TCRdb to the multiplex PCR reads, yields one record per CDR3 protein. The sample lists around 690,000 distinct CDR3 sequences; 15% to 20% were seen once. The source material was blood. The receptors derive from a man aged 50-59 years with Graves' hyperthyroidism. Each CDR3 is given with its conserved first and last residue. Each record gives: clone size, D gene, J gene, V gene, CDR3 protein, CDR3 DNA. D genes are given only for firm matches. Size tells how often a clone was seen (once, few, many) or the class of an expanded clone, and some rows leave it out.

>many|NA|TRBJ2-1|TRBV20-1
CSARDLKSLSYNEQFF
TGCAGTGCTAGAGATCTTAAGTCCCTCTCCTACAATGAGCAGTTCTTC
>NA|NA|TRBJ1-2|TRBV13
CASSLVDAVVTNYGHTF
TGTGCCAGCAGCTTAGTGGACGCGGTTGTCACTAACTATGGCCACACCTTC
>NA|NA|TRBJ1-5|TRBV12-3/TRBV12-4
CASSLTSSGWGMGNQPQHF
TGTGCCAGCAGTTTAACCTCGTCCGGGTGGGGTATGGGCAATCAGCCCCAGCATTTT
>NA|TRBD1|TRBJ1-5|TRBV7-3
CASSWGDSRNQPQHF
TGTGCCAGCAGCTGGGGGGACAGCCGCAATCAGCCCCAGCATTTT
>NA|NA|TRBJ1-1|TRBV3-1
CASSQDRLPEAFF
TGTGCCAGCAGCCAAGACAGGTTACCTGAAGCTTTCTTT
>NA|NA|TRBJ1-1|TRBV6-5
CASSYLGRAGTLNTEAFF
TGTGCCAGCAGTTACTTAGGGAGAGCCGGGACATTGAACACTGAAGCTTTCTTT
>NA|TRBD1|TRBJ2-2|TRBV18
CASSPPGTGAPTGELFF
TGTGCCAGCTCACCGCCCGGGACAGGGGCGCCCACCGGGGAGCTGTTTTTT
>many|TRBD2|TRBJ2-7|TRBV4-3
CASSQEPSGRYEQYF
TGCGCCAGCAGCCAAGAACCTAGCGGGAGATACGAGCAGTACTTC
>NA|NA|TRBJ1-2|TRBV7-3
CASRSGGHYGYTF
TGTGCCAGCAGGTCCGGCGGACACTATGGCTACACCTTC
>many|TRBD2|TRBJ2-5|TRBV3-1
CASSHGTSGRWETQYF
TGTGCCAGCAGCCACGGGACTAGCGGGAGGTGGGAGACCCAGTACTTC
>few|NA|TRBJ1-4|TRBV3-1
CASSQPGQTNEKLFF
TGTGCCAGCAGCCAACCGGGACAAACTAATGAAAAACTGTTTTTT
>NA|NA|TRBJ2-5|TRBV6-9
CASSYPLGAEQETQYF
TGTGCCAGCAGTTACCCATTGGGGGCGGAACAAGAGACCCAGTACTTC
>many|NA|TRBJ2-7|TRBV2
CASRVRDGPYEQYF
TGTGCCAGCAGAGTCCGGGACGGACCCTACGAGCAGTACTTC
>many|TRBD2|TRBJ2-5|TRBV9
CASSVSSGEETQYF
TGTGCCAGCAGCGTATCCAGCGGGGAAGAGACCCAGTACTTC
>many|TRBD1|TRBJ1-4|TRBV10-3
CAISVVQGDEKLFF
TGTGCCATCAGTGTGGTACAGGGGGATGAAAAACTGTTTTTT
>few|TRBD2|TRBJ2-1|TRBV28
CASSKGTTFIDEQFF
TGTGCCAGCAGCAAAGGGACTACCTTTATTGATGAGCAGTTCTTC
>NA|NA|TRBJ2-1|TRBV5-8
CASSPPRGGPRRYSYNEQFF
TGTGCCAGCAGCCCACCCAGGGGAGGACCGCGACGATACTCCTACAATGAGCAGTTCTTC
>NA|NA|TRBJ1-3|TRBV30
CAWSMSSGNTIYF
TGTGCCTGGAGCATGAGCTCTGGAAACACCATATATTTT
>few|TRBD2|TRBJ2-7|TRBV20-1
CSAPISGNYEQYF
TGCAGTGCCCCGATTAGCGGGAACTACGAGCAGTACTTC
>few|NA|TRBJ2-3|TRBV4-1
CASSQESTGTDTQYF
TGCGCCAGCAGCCAAGAATCCACCGGCACAGATACGCAGTATTTT
>NA|NA|TRBJ2-2|TRBV7-2
CASSAQRGINTGELFF
TGTGCCAGCAGCGCCCAACGTGGGATAAACACCGGGGAGCTGTTTTTT
>many|NA|TRBJ2-7|TRBV29-1
CSVPTPGRGFDEQYF
TGCAGCGTTCCAACCCCGGGACGGGGTTTTGACGAGCAGTACTTC
>few|TRBD1|TRBJ1-3|TRBV5-1
CASSLQGEDGNTIYF
TGCGCCAGCAGCTTGCAGGGGGAGGACGGAAACACCATATATTTT
>many|NA|TRBJ1-2|TRBV2
CASSAGEDYGYTF
TGTGCCAGCAGTGCCGGGGAAGACTATGGCTACACCTTC
>NA|NA|TRBJ1-1|TRBV7-9
CASSSPGRGTNTESFF
TGTGCCAGCAGCTCCCCCGGTCGAGGGACGAACACTGAATCTTTCTTT
>few|NA|TRBJ1-1|TRBV12-3/TRBV12-4
CAGSLRQAPNTEAFF
TGTGCCGGCAGTTTACGACAGGCACCGAACACTGAAGCTTTCTTT
>many|NA|TRBJ2-3|TRBV7-9
CASRIPGSGPADTQYF
TGTGCCAGCAGGATACCGGGGTCAGGTCCTGCAGATACGCAGTATTTT
>many|TRBD1|TRBJ2-1|TRBV12-3/TRBV12-4
CASSPGTGTYNEQFF
TGTGCCAGCAGTCCCGGGACAGGGACCTACAATGAGCAGTTCTTC
>once|TRBD1|TRBJ2-7|TRBV14
CASSLGQGAYKQYF
TGTGCCAGCAGCCTCGGACAGGGGGCTTACAAGCAGTACTTC
>many|NA|TRBJ1-1|TRBV28
CASSLTAQAFF
TGTGCCAGCAGTTTAACCGCTCAAGCTTTCTTT
>many|TRBD2|TRBJ2-7|TRBV7-2
CASRNPGLAGGGGYEQYF
TGTGCCAGCAGGAATCCGGGACTAGCGGGAGGAGGGGGCTACGAGCAGTACTTC
>NA|TRBD1|TRBJ1-1|TRBV7-2
CASSYRGSNTEAFF
TGTGCCAGCAGCTACAGGGGTAGTAACACTGAAGCTTTCTTT
>many|TRBD2|TRBJ2-1|TRBV28
CASSRPVAGVHEQFF
TGTGCCAGCAGTCGGCCGGTAGCGGGAGTCCATGAGCAGTTCTTC
>NA|TRBD2|TRBJ2-2|TRBV10-1
CASGWTSPGELFF
TGCGCCAGCGGATGGACTAGTCCCGGGGAGCTGTTTTTT
>NA|NA|TRBJ2-3|TRBV11-2
CASSPVVRTDTQYF
TGTGCCAGCAGCCCAGTGGTCAGGACAGATACGCAGTATTTT
>NA|NA|TRBJ1-5|TRBV28
CASILGGGSNQPQHF
TGTGCCAGCATCCTTGGGGGTGGGAGCAATCAGCCCCAGCATTTT
>few|NA|TRBJ2-2|TRBV6-2/TRBV6-3
CASSPRQGHTGELFF
TGCGCCAGCAGTCCTCGGCAGGGACACACCGGGGAGCTGTTTTTT
>many|NA|TRBJ1-1|TRBV2
CASREDSKNTEAFF
TGTGCCAGCAGGGAGGACAGTAAGAACACTGAAGCTTTCTTT
>many|NA|TRBJ1-1|TRBV10-3
CAISGGVEAFF
TGTGCCATCAGTGGGGGGGTTGAAGCTTTCTTT
>many|TRBD2|TRBJ2-3|TRBV11-2
CASSSYTSGATDTQYF
TGTGCCAGCAGCTCCTACACTAGCGGGGCAACAGATACGCAGTATTTT
>few|NA|TRBJ1-5|TRBV12-3/TRBV12-4
CASSLREERGEPQHF
TGTGCCAGCAGTTTACGGGAAGAGAGGGGAGAGCCCCAGCATTTT
>NA|NA|TRBJ2-1|TRBV29-1
CSVDPGSSYNEQFF
TGCAGCGTTGATCCAGGGAGCTCCTACAATGAGCAGTTCTTC
>few|NA|TRBJ2-5|TRBV20-1
CSATPGLADF
TGCAGTGCTACCCCGGGACTCGCGGACTTC
>few|NA|TRBJ2-7|TRBV19
CASSMGRLYEQYF
TGTGCCAGTAGTATGGGACGGCTTTACGAGCAGTACTTC
>many|NA|TRBJ2-5|TRBV2
CASSEGQLALETQYF
TGTGCCAGCAGTGAAGGTCAGCTAGCCTTGGAGACCCAGTACTTC
>NA|NA|TRBJ2-1|TRBV6-1
CASSSTEREQFF
TGTGCCAGCAGTTCCACCGAGCGGGAGCAGTTCTTC
>many|NA|TRBJ2-7|TRBV29-1
CSVEDGSYEQYF
TGCAGCGTTGAAGATGGGTCCTACGAGCAGTACTTC
>few|TRBD1|TRBJ1-1|TRBV28
CASSGTGGRAPEAFF
TGTGCCAGCAGCGGGACAGGGGGTAGAGCCCCTGAAGCTTTCTTT